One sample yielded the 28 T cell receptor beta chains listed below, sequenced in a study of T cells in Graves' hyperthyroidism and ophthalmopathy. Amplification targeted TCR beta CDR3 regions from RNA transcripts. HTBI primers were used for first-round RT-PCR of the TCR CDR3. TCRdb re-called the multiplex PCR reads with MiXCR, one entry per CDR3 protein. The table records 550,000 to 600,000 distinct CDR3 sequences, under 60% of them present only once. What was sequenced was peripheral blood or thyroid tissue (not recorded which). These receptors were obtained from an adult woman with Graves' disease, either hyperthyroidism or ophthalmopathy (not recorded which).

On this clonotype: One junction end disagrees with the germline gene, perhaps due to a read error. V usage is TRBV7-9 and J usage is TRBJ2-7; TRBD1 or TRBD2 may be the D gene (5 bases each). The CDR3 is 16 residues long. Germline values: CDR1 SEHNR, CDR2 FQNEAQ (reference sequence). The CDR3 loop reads CATSPSWGSNQPQQYF. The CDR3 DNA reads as TGTGCCACCAGCCCCTCGTGGGGGAGCAATCAGCCCCAGCAGTACTTC.

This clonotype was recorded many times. The CDR3 DNA follows: TGCAGTGCTCCCCCCCCGGGACAGGGTTTTGAAGCTTTCTTT. Protein: CSAPPPGQGFEAFF. The genes are TRBV20-1 and TRBJ1-1; 9 positions agree with TRBD1. Germline CDR1 DFQATT, CDR2 SNEGSKA (reference sequence). V trimming: 5 bases; J trimming: 7 bases; junction bases outside the gene matches: 11. CDR3 length: 14 amino acids.

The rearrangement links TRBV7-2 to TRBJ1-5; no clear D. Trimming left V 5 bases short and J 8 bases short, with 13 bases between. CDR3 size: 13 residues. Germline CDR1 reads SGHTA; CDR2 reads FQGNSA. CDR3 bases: TGTGCCAGCAGCATGTCGGGTGAGGAGCCCCAGCATTTT. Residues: CASSMSGEEPQHF. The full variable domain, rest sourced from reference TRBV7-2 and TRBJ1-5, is GAGVSQSPSNKVTEKGKDVELRCDPISGHTALYWYRQSLGQGLEFLIYFQGNSAPDKSGLPSDRFSAERTGGSVSTLTIQRTQQEDSAVYLCASSMSGEEPQHFGDGTRLSIL.

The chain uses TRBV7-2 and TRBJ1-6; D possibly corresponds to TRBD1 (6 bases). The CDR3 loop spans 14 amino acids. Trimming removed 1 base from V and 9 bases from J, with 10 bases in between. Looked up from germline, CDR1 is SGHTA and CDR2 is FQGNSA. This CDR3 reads CASSLGPGASPLHF. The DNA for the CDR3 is TGTGCCAGCAGCTTAGGTCCGGGGGCTTCACCCCTCCACTTT. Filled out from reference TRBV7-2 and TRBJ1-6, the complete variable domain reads GAGVSQSPSNKVTEKGKDVELRCDPISGHTALYWYRQSLGQGLEFLIYFQGNSAPDKSGLPSDRFSAERTGGSVSTLTIQRTQQEDSAVYLCASSLGPGASPLHFGNGTRLTVT.

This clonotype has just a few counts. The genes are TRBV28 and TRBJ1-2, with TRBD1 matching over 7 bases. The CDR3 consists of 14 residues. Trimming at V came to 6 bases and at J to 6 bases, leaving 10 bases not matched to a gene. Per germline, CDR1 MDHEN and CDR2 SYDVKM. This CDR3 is CASRILQGRDGYTF. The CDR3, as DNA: TGTGCCAGCAGGATCCTACAGGGGAGGGATGGCTACACCTTC.

The CDR3 DNA is TGTGCCAGCAGTCGTCTCCTAGGGACAGGGTCTGAAGAGCAGTACTTC. It encodes CASSRLLGTGSEEQYF. The chain employs TRBV2 and TRBJ2-7, with 9 bases that match TRBD1. V was clipped by 5 bases and J by 7 bases; unmatched bases: 15. Germline values: CDR1 SNHLY, CDR2 FYNNEI. The CDR3 is made up of 16 amino acids.

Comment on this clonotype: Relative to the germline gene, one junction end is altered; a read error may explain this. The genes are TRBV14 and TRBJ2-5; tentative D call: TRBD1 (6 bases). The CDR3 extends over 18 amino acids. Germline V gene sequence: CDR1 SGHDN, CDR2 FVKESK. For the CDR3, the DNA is TGTGCCAGCAGCCGAACGGGACATACGTTTCGTGGCCAAGAGGCCCAGTACTTC. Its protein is CASSRTGHTFRGQEAQYF.

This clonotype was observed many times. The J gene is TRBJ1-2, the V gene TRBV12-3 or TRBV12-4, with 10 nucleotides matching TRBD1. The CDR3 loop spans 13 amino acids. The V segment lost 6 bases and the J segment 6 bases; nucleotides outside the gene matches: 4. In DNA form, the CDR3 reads TGTGCCAGCAGCTTGGGGACAGGGGATGGCTACACCTTC. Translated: CASSLGTGDGYTF.

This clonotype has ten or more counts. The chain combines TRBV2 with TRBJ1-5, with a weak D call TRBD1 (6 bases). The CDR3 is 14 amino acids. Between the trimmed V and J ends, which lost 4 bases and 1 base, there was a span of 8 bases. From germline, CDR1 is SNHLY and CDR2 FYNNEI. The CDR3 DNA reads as TGTGCCAGCAGTGGAAGGGGGAGCAATCAGCCCCAGCATTTT. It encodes CASSGRGSNQPQHF.

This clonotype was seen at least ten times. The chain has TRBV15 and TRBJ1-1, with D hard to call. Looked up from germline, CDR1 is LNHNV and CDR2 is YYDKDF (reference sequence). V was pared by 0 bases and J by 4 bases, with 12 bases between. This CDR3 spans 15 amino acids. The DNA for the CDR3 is TGTGCCACCAGCAGAGATTGGCGAAGGCCCACTGAAGCTTTCTTT. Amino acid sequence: CATSRDWRRPTEAFF. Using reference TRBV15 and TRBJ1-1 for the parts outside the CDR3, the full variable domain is DAMVIQNPRYQVTQFGKPVTLSCSQTLNHNVMYWYQQKSSQAPKLLFHYYDKDFNNEADTPDNFQSRRPNTSFCFLDIRSPGLGDTAMYLCATSRDWRRPTEAFFGQGTRLTVV.

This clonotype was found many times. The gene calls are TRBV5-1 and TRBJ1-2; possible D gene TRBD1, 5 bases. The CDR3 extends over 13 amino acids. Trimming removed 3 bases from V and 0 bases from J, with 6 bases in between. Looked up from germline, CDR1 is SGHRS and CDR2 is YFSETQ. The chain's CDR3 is CASSWGTNYGYTF. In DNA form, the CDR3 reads TGCGCCAGCAGCTGGGGGACTAACTATGGCTACACCTTC.

The CDR3 loop is CASSPVSNEQFF. The CDR3 DNA reads as TGTGCCAGCAGCCCCGTTTCCAATGAGCAGTTCTTC. The chain combines TRBV7-9 with TRBJ2-7; D is undetermined. The end of the DNA aligns better with TRBJ2-1, so the J call may be wrong. CDR3 size: 12 residues. CDR1 is SEHNR and CDR2 is FQNEAQ in the germline V gene (reference sequence).

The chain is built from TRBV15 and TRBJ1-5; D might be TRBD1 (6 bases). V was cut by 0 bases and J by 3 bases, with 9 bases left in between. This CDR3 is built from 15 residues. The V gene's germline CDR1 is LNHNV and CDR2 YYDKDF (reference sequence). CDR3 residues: CATSRERDINQPQHF. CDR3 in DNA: TGTGCCACCAGCAGAGAACGGGACATCAATCAGCCCCAGCATTTT.

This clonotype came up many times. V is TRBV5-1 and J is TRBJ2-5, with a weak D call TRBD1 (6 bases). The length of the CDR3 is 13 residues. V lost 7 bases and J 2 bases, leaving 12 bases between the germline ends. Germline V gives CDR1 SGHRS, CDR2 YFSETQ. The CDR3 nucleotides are TGCGCCAGCGGATGGACAGTGCAAGAGACCCAGTACTTC. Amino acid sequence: CASGWTVQETQYF.

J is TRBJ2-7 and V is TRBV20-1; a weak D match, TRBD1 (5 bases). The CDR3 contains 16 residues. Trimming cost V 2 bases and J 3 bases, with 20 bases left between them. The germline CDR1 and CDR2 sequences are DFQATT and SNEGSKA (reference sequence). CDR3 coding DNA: TGCAGTGCTAGATTCCTTCAGGGAATAAATAGCTACGAGCAGTACTTC. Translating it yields CSARFLQGINSYEQYF.

CDR3 in DNA: TGTGCCACCAGCAGTGATAGGGGGCAGGGTGGGACCCAGGATTCACCCCTCCACTTT. Translated, it gives CATSSDRGQGGTQDSPLHF. The V gene is TRBV15, the J gene TRBJ1-6, with TRBD1 matching over 7 bases. V was pared by 3 bases and J by 8 bases, with 19 bases of the junction left unmatched. Per germline, CDR1 LNHNV and CDR2 YYDKDF (reference sequence). This CDR3 has 19 amino acids.

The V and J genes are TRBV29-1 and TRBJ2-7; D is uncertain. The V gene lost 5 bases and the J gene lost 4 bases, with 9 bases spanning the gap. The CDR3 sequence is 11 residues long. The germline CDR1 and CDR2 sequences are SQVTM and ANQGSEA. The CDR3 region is CSVTGAYEQYF. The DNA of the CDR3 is TGCAGCGTTACGGGCGCTTACGAGCAGTACTTC.

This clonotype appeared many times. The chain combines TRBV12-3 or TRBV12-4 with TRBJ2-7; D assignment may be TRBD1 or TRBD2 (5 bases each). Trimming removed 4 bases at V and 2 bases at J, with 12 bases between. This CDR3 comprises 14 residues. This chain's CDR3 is CASSWVGDAYEQYF. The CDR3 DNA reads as TGTGCCAGCAGTTGGGTGGGGGATGCCTACGAGCAGTACTTC.

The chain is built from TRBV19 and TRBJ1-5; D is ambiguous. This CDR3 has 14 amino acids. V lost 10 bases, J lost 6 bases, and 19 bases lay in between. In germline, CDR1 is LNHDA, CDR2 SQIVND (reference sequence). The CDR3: CANLRGRDGQPQHF. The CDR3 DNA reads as TGTGCCAACCTCCGCGGGAGGGATGGTCAGCCCCAGCATTTT.

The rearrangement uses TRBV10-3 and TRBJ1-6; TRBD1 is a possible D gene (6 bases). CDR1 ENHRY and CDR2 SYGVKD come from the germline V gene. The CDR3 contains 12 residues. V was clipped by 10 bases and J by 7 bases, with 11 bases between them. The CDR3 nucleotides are TGTGCCACGGCGACAGGAAATTCACCCCTCCACTTT. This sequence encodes CATATGNSPLHF.

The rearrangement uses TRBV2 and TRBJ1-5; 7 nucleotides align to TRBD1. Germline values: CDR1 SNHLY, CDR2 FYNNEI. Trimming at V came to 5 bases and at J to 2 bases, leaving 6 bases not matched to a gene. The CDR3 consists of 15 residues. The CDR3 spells CASSRQGQRNQPQHF. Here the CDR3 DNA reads TGTGCCAGCAGTAGACAGGGTCAACGCAATCAGCCCCAGCATTTT.

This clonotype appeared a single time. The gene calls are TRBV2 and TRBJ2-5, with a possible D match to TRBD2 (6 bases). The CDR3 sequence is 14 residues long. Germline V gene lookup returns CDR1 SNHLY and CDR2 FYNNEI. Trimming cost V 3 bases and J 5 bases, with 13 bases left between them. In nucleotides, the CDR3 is TGTGCCAGCAGTGAGAACGGGAGTACGGAGACCCAGTACTTC. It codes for CASSENGSTETQYF. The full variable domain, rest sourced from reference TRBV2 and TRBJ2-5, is EPEVTQTPSHQVTQMGQEVILRCVPISNHLYFYWYRQILGQKVEFLVSFYNNEISEKSEIFDDQFSVERPDGSNFTLKIRSTKLEDSAMYFCASSENGSTETQYFGPGTRLLVL.

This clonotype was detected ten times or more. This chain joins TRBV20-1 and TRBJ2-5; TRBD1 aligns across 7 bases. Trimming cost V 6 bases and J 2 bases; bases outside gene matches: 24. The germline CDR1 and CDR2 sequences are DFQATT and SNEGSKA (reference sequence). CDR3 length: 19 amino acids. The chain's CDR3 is CSAQGYRGGSLSEQETQYF. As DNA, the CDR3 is TGCAGTGCCCAGGGCTACAGGGGCGGATCCCTAAGCGAACAAGAGACCCAGTACTTC.

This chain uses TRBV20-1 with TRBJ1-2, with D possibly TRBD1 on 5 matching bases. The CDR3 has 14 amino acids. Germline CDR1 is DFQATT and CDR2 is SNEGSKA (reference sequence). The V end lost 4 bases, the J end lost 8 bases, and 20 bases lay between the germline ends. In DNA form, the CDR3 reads TGCAGTGCTAAAGTTTATGGGGCTCTTGGGGGCTACACCTTC. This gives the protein CSAKVYGALGGYTF.

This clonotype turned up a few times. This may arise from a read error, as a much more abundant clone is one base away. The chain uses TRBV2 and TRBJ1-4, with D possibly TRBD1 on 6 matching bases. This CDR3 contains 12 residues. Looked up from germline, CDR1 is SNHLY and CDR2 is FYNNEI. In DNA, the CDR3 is TGTGTCAGCAGGGGAGGGGATGAAAAACTGTTTTTT. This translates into CVSRGGDEKLFF.

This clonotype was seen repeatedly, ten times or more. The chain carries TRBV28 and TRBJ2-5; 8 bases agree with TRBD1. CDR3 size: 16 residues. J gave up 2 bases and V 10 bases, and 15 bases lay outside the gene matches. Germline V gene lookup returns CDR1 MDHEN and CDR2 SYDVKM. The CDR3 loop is CATSTPGGVRQETQYF. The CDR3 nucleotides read TGTGCCACCTCCACGCCAGGGGGCGTTCGGCAAGAGACCCAGTACTTC.

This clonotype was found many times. CDR3 loop: CASSENLGTEAFF. DNA of the CDR3: TGTGCCAGCAGTGAAAACCTAGGAACTGAAGCTTTCTTT. The V gene is TRBV2, the J gene TRBJ1-1; D is ambiguous. Germline values: CDR1 SNHLY, CDR2 FYNNEI. The ends were cut back, 2 bases at V and 5 bases at J, with 9 bases in the middle. The CDR3 is 13 amino acids. The variable domain in full, with the rest retrieved from reference TRBV2 and TRBJ1-1, is EPEVTQTPSHQVTQMGQEVILRCVPISNHLYFYWYRQILGQKVEFLVSFYNNEISEKSEIFDDQFSVERPDGSNFTLKIRSTKLEDSAMYFCASSENLGTEAFFGQGTRLTVV.

For the CDR3, the DNA is TGTGCCAGCAGTTTGGGGGCGATCTCCTACGAGCAGTACTTC. Residues: CASSLGAISYEQYF. The V gene is TRBV27, the J gene TRBJ2-7; D possibly corresponds to TRBD1 (6 bases). The CDR3 extends over 14 amino acids. Germline loops: CDR1 MNHEY, CDR2 SMNVEV (reference sequence). V lost 3 bases and J 0 bases, leaving 9 bases between the germline ends.